This TCR beta chain was profiled in a study of OX40 agonist ivuxolimab in advanced cancers. Study at large: The study treated patients with ivuxolimab, an agonistic anti-OX40 (CD134) antibody. The eligibility criteria allowed prior anti-PD-1, anti-PD-L1 or anti-CTLA-4 therapy, and 40% had some.

Points from the study as a whole: Some patients without response likewise showed low normalized clonal expansion.

Sequenced by immunoSEQ multiplex PCR; TCRdb stores in-frame clones only, minus some. The profile shows under 20,000 clones, over 80% of them singletons. A single count supports this clone. The antigen remains unidentified. Germline CDR1 LNHDA, CDR2 SQIVND (reference sequence). After removal of 1 base from V and 7 bases from J, the junction contained 5 bases not matched to a gene. The CDR3 covers 14 residues. V usage is TRBV19 and J usage is TRBJ1-1; 8 bases match TRBD1. The TCR originated in an adult with an advanced solid tumor such as melanoma, head and neck, liver or kidney cancer. Sequenced here: CD4+ or CD8+ T cells sorted from blood, sampled in a trial of the OX40 agonist ivuxolimab. CDR3 coding DNA: TGTGCCAGTAGTATAGCAGGGGGCGCGGTTGAAGCTTTCTTT. Amino acids: CASSIAGGAVEAFF.